One and the same sample provided the 28 T cell receptor beta chains below, sequenced in a study of cytomegalovirus exposure and HLA in healthy donors. The PCR was carried out with 60 Vbeta primers and 13 Jbeta primers. The data were produced by immunoSEQ multiplex PCR, yet TCRdb's version contains in-frame clones alone and is incomplete. The sample has 150,000 to 200,000 clones, roughly 74% seen once. Source material: PBMCs. All receptors come from a man aged 18 to 35 in good health and CMV-seropositive.

V gene TRBV9 combines with J gene TRBJ2-2; TRBD2 matches 7 bases. The trim removed 3 bases at V and 1 base at J, leaving 6 bases unmatched. This CDR3 region has 16 residues. Germline V gives CDR1 SGDLS, CDR2 YYNGEE. CDR3 residues: CASSAGGKGNTGELFF. The CDR3 region has the DNA TGTGCCAGCAGCGCGGGGGGAAAGGGGAACACCGGGGAGCTGTTTTTT.

This clone is labeled medium-sized. CDR3 amino acids: CASSPLSGFNEQFF. The CDR3 nucleotides read TGTGCCAGCAGCCCTTTATCGGGTTTCAATGAGCAGTTCTTC. The chain is built from TRBV13 and TRBJ2-1; no definite D call. V lost 5 bases and J 6 bases, leaving 14 bases between the germline ends. The CDR3 loop spans 14 amino acids. Germline CDR1 PRHDT, CDR2 FYEKMQ (reference sequence).

This clone was detected once. The chain recombines TRBV11-1 with TRBJ2-3; possible D gene TRBD2, 6 bases. The CDR3 has 15 residues. V lost 8 bases to trimming and J lost 1 base, with 16 bases between them. CDR1 is SGHAT, CDR2 FQDESV, per germline (reference sequence). The CDR3 DNA reads TGTGCCAGCGCCAGAGGAGGGGTGGGCACAGATACGCAGTATTTT. It codes for CASARGGVGTDTQYF.

This clone showed up just a few times. CDR3 residues: CASRPTTGFRYGYTF. In DNA, the CDR3 is TGTGCCAGCAGGCCCACAACAGGGTTTCGTTATGGCTACACCTTC. The chain employs TRBV6-4 and TRBJ1-2, with D possibly TRBD1 on 6 matching bases. Germline V gene data show CDR1 as MRHNA and CDR2 as SNTAGT. V dropped 6 bases and J dropped 5 bases, with 19 bases sitting between them. This CDR3 has 15 residues.

The chain has TRBV6-5 and TRBJ1-2, with a tentative D call TRBD1 (6 bases). V was clipped by 8 bases and J by 6 bases, with 16 bases between them. Germline V gene data show CDR1 as MNHEY and CDR2 as SVGAGI. The CDR3 runs 13 residues. CDR3 DNA: TGTGCCAGCTGGTCGGGACACCGAAATGGCTACACCTTC. Protein sequence: CASWSGHRNGYTF.

The rearrangement links TRBV29-1 to TRBJ2-2; no firm D call. CDR3 length: 10 residues. Per the germline V gene, CDR1 is SQVTM and CDR2 is ANQGSEA. Trimming stripped 5 bases from V and 4 bases from J, with 2 bases between. CDR3 coding DNA: TGCAGCGTTCTCACCGGGGAGCTGTTTTTT. Protein sequence: CSVLTGELFF.

V and J are TRBV6-5 and TRBJ2-7; maybe TRBD2 (5 bases). The V and J ends lost 4 bases and 2 bases respectively, with 9 bases between them. Germline loops: CDR1 MNHEY, CDR2 SVGAGI. This CDR3 has 13 amino acids. The CDR3 sequence: CASSSEGTYEQYF. The DNA for the CDR3 is TGTGCCAGCAGTTCAGAGGGTACCTACGAGCAGTACTTC.

The rearrangement links TRBV7-8 to TRBJ2-3, with D perhaps matching TRBD1 (6 bases). The CDR3 spans 17 residues. CDR1 SGHVS and CDR2 FQNEAQ come from the germline V gene. V lost 3 bases to trimming and J lost 6 bases, with 22 bases between them. CDR3 residues: CASSFLRQRTAQDTQYF. The CDR3 region has the DNA TGTGCCAGCAGCTTTTTAAGACAAAGGACAGCTCAGGATACGCAGTATTTT.

The chain couples TRBV29-1 to TRBJ1-2; weak D call: TRBD1 (5 bases). There are 16 residues in the CDR3. V was shortened by 4 bases and J by 4 bases, with 22 bases between the two germline ends. The germline gives CDR1 SQVTM, CDR2 ANQGSEA. The CDR3 sequence is CSVARGGDRIIYGYTF. CDR3 coding DNA: TGCAGCGTTGCTCGGGGAGGGGATCGGATTATCTATGGCTACACCTTC.

This clone has more than one count but fewer than ten. This rearrangement joins TRBV5-1 to TRBJ2-1, with 10 bases matching TRBD2. V shed 0 bases and J 7 bases; nucleotides not matched to a gene: 4. The CDR3 runs 15 residues. Germline values: CDR1 SGHRS, CDR2 YFSETQ. Here the CDR3 reads CASSLELAGWNEQFF. CDR3 DNA: TGCGCCAGCAGCTTGGAACTAGCGGGATGGAATGAGCAGTTCTTC.

This chain uses TRBV7-9 with TRBJ1-4, with D tentatively TRBD1 (6 bases). With 1 base removed from V and 3 bases from J, the gap between germline ends came to 9 bases. CDR3 length: 15 residues. The germline V gene encodes CDR1 SEHNR and CDR2 FQNEAQ (reference sequence). CDR3 sequence reads: CASSLGYRANEKLFF. CDR3 sequence (DNA): TGTGCCAGCAGCTTAGGATACAGGGCTAATGAAAAACTGTTTTTT.

This chain links TRBV5-1 with TRBJ2-3, with a possible D match to TRBD2 (5 bases). V was clipped by 6 bases and J by 2 bases, with 7 bases between them. CDR3 size: 12 residues. Germline CDR1 and CDR2: SGHRS and YFSETQ. The DNA for the CDR3 is TGCGCCAGCATGGGAGCCACAGATACGCAGTATTTT. This sequence encodes CASMGATDTQYF.

This chain connects TRBV14 to TRBJ1-1, with TRBD1 matching over 8 bases. The CDR3 length is 13 residues. The germline CDR1 and CDR2 sequences are SGHDN and FVKESK. Trimming cost V 4 bases and J 4 bases; bases outside gene matches: 2. Here the CDR3 reads CASSLTGGTEAFF. The CDR3, as DNA: TGTGCCAGCAGCCTCACAGGGGGCACTGAAGCTTTCTTT.

This clone was picked up a small number of times. This chain's CDR3 is CATALGGVYEQYF. The DNA for the CDR3 is TGTGCCACCGCGCTGGGGGGGGTCTACGAGCAGTACTTC. The chain couples TRBV15 to TRBJ2-7; 7 bases agree with TRBD2. J gave up 3 bases and V 8 bases, and 7 bases lay outside the gene matches. Germline V gives CDR1 LNHNV, CDR2 YYDKDF (reference sequence). The CDR3 covers 13 residues.

The chain links TRBV9 to TRBJ1-3; 8 bases agree with TRBD1. The CDR3 sequence is 16 residues long. V shed 4 bases, J shed 3 bases, and the junction held 9 bases outside the gene matches. Germline V CDR1 and CDR2: SGDLS, YYNGEE. The CDR3 DNA sequence: TGTGCCAGCAGCCCCAGGACAGGGCTTTTTGGAAACACCATATATTTT. Amino acid sequence: CASSPRTGLFGNTIYF.

On this clone: At one end, the junction sequence differs from germline, possibly due to a read error. J is TRBJ1-4 and V is TRBV6-1; D is perhaps TRBD1 (5 bases). This CDR3 is built from 16 residues. Germline V lookup: CDR1 MNHNS, CDR2 SASEGT. Written as DNA, the CDR3 is TGTGCCGGCAGTGAATTTCAGGGCACAACTAATGAAAAACTGTTTTTT. Amino acid sequence: CAGSEFQGTTNEKLFF.

This clone was seen a few times. In DNA form, the CDR3 reads TGCGCCAGCAGCTCGATCCCCACTAGCGCCTACAATGAGCAGTTCTTC. As protein: CASSSIPTSAYNEQFF. The rearrangement links TRBV5-1 to TRBJ2-1, with 7 bases fitting TRBD2. Trimming took 3 bases from V and 2 from J; bases not matched to a gene: 8. CDR1 SGHRS and CDR2 YFSETQ come from the germline V gene. The CDR3 has 16 residues.

The V call is TRBV6-1, the J call TRBJ2-7; TRBD1 matches at 7 bases. Germline trimming cut 5 bases from V and 6 bases from J; bases unmatched to any gene: 10. The germline gives CDR1 MNHNS, CDR2 SASEGT. The CDR3 extends over 14 amino acids. Written as DNA, the CDR3 is TGTGCCAGCAGTTCTACAGGGGTGGTTGTCGAGCAGTACTTC. Residues: CASSSTGVVVEQYF.

The chain combines TRBV29-1 with TRBJ2-1; 7 bases align to TRBD1. This CDR3 has 12 residues. From germline, CDR1 is SQVTM and CDR2 ANQGSEA. V was pared by 3 bases and J by 9 bases, with 5 bases of the junction left unmatched. The CDR3 nucleotides read TGCAGCGTTGATAAGGACAGGTTTGAGCAGTTCTTC. Translated: CSVDKDRFEQFF.

The rearrangement uses TRBV5-1 and TRBJ2-1; 9 positions match TRBD1. This CDR3 region has 15 residues. With 8 bases clipped from V and 6 bases from J, the junction kept 12 bases outside the gene matches. CDR1 is SGHRS and CDR2 is YFSETQ in the germline V gene. CDR3 in amino acids: CASMWMGQGGNEQFF. CDR3 DNA sequence: TGCGCCAGTATGTGGATGGGACAGGGCGGCAATGAGCAGTTCTTC. The complete variable domain, with remaining parts taken from reference TRBV5-1 and TRBJ2-1, reads KAGVTQTPRYLIKTRGQQVTLSCSPISGHRSVSWYQQTPGQGLQFLFEYFSETQRNKGNFPGRFSGRQFSNSRSEMNVSTLELGDSALYLCASMWMGQGGNEQFFGPGTRLTVL.

J is TRBJ1-2 and V is TRBV11-2; 8 positions agree with TRBD1. From germline, CDR1 is SGHAT and CDR2 FQNNGV. This CDR3 comprises 14 residues. The junction had 10 bases not matched to a gene; V was cut back by 5 bases and J by 8 bases. The CDR3 here is CASSDPRGPGGYTF. CDR3 nucleotide sequence: TGTGCCAGCAGCGACCCCAGGGGGCCGGGAGGCTACACCTTC.

The rearrangement uses TRBV28 and TRBJ2-3; 9 bases fit TRBD2. This CDR3 comprises 16 residues. V shed 5 bases, J shed 4 bases, and the junction held 10 bases outside the gene matches. Germline loops: CDR1 MDHEN, CDR2 SYDVKM. CDR3 in DNA: TGTGCCAGCAGTCCGACCCTAGCGGGAAGGGCAGATACGCAGTATTTT. The encoded protein is CASSPTLAGRADTQYF.

This clone appeared once. The chain is built from TRBV7-6 and TRBJ2-1, with 11 positions matching TRBD2. This CDR3 has 17 amino acids. Trimming removed 5 bases from V and 12 bases from J; junction bases left unmatched: 18. Germline V lookup: CDR1 SGHVS, CDR2 FNYEAQ. The CDR3 bases are TGTGCCAGCAGCCCTGGACTAGCGGGCGTTTCAATGGGCGGGCAGTTCTTC. Translating it yields CASSPGLAGVSMGGQFF.

A few counts support this clone. An end of the junction does not agree with germline; a read error may underlie this. J is TRBJ1-2 and V is TRBV19; 8 positions match TRBD1. Per germline, CDR1 LNHDA and CDR2 SQIVND (reference sequence). The CDR3 totals 13 residues. CDR3 residues: CASSPGTGYGYPF. The CDR3 DNA reads TGTGCCAGTAGTCCCGGGACAGGATATGGCTACCCCTTC.

The sample holds a few counts of this clone. V is TRBV6-1 and J is TRBJ1-3, with D tentatively TRBD1 (5 bases). V lost 10 bases and J lost 2, with 9 bases in between. There are 12 residues in the CDR3. Germline CDR1 is MNHNS and CDR2 is SASEGT. CDR3 loop: CAIATAGNTIYF. CDR3 DNA sequence: TGTGCCATCGCGACAGCTGGAAACACCATATATTTT.

This chain links TRBV10-2 with TRBJ2-1; 7 nucleotides agree with TRBD1. Germline V gene sequence: CDR1 WSHSY, CDR2 SAAADI. V shed 10 bases and J 10 bases; nucleotides not matched to a gene: 7. This CDR3 spans 11 amino acids. This CDR3 is CATLGGREQFF. The CDR3 DNA sequence: TGCGCCACCCTAGGGGGCCGCGAGCAGTTCTTC.

This chain uses TRBV6-1 with TRBJ2-3; D is undetermined. The CDR3 is 14 residues long. Trimming left V 3 bases short and J 4 bases short, with 11 bases between. The germline CDR1 and CDR2 sequences are MNHNS and SASEGT. CDR3 coding DNA: TGTGCCAGCAGTGATACTACCGGATCAGATACGCAGTATTTT. Encoded protein: CASSDTTGSDTQYF.

The chain is built from TRBV5-1 and TRBJ1-1; D may be TRBD1 (5 bases). CDR3 length: 14 residues. CDR1 is SGHRS and CDR2 is YFSETQ in the germline V gene. V dropped 5 bases and J dropped 0 bases, with 11 bases sitting between them. The CDR3: CASSPGGVNTEAFF. The CDR3 nucleotides are TGCGCCAGCAGTCCCGGGGGGGTGAACACTGAAGCTTTCTTT. Looking up the rest from reference TRBV5-1 and TRBJ1-1 gives the full variable domain: KAGVTQTPRYLIKTRGQQVTLSCSPISGHRSVSWYQQTPGQGLQFLFEYFSETQRNKGNFPGRFSGRQFSNSRSEMNVSTLELGDSALYLCASSPGGVNTEAFFGQGTRLTVV.